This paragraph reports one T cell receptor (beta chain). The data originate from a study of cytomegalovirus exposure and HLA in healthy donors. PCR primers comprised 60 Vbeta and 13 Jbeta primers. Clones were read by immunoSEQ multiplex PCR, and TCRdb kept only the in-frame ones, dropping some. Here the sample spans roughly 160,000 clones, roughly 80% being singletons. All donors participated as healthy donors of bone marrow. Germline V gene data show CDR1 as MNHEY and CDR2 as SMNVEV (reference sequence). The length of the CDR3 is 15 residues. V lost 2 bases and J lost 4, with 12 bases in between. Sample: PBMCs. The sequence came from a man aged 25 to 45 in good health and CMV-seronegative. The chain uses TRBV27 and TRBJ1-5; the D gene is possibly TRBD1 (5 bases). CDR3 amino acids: CASSLSGHRNQPQHF. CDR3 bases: TGTGCCAGCAGTTTAAGTGGACACCGTAATCAGCCCCAGCATTTT.